The 6 T cell receptor beta chains below all came from one sample that was sequenced in a study of cytomegalovirus exposure and HLA in healthy donors. Method: immunoSEQ multiplex PCR; TCRdb's copy keeps in-frame clones and lacks some. This sample has roughly 65,000 clones, with approximately 94% found just once. Source material: PBMCs. Source of these receptors: a man younger than 30 in good health and CMV-seropositive.

This chain joins TRBV28 and TRBJ2-7, with D perhaps TRBD1 (6 bases). There are 15 residues in the CDR3. V lost 2 bases, J lost 2 bases, and 13 bases lay in between. Germline V gene sequence: CDR1 MDHEN, CDR2 SYDVKM. The CDR3 reads CASSLRTAPTYEQYF. The CDR3 DNA is TGTGCCAGCAGTTTACGGACAGCACCTACCTACGAGCAGTACTTC.

The chain carries TRBV5-1 and TRBJ2-1; 7 bases line up with TRBD2. The CDR3 extends over 14 amino acids. Per germline, CDR1 SGHRS and CDR2 YFSETQ. V lost 5 bases and J lost 3; bases outside the gene matches: 5. The CDR3 DNA reads as TGCGCCAGCAGTAGCGGGTCGAGCTACAATGAGCAGTTCTTC. Encoded protein: CASSSGSSYNEQFF.

The genes are TRBV10-3 and TRBJ1-3; 7 positions agree with TRBD1. Germline CDR1 and CDR2: ENHRY and SYGVKD. V dropped 5 bases and J dropped 4; count of bases not matched to a gene: 14. The CDR3 sequence is 17 residues long. The CDR3 is CAISPEGQPTVGNTIYF. The CDR3 bases are TGTGCCATCAGTCCGGAGGGACAGCCTACAGTCGGAAACACCATATATTTT.

The genes are TRBV25-1 and TRBJ1-4; no clear D gene. CDR1 is MGHDK and CDR2 is SYGVNS in the germline V gene. This CDR3 region has 15 residues. V was trimmed by 5 bases and J by 0 bases, leaving 10 bases between them. CDR3 nucleotide sequence: TGTGCCAGCAGTACCAAACTTGCAACTAATGAAAAACTGTTTTTT. It is translated as CASSTKLATNEKLFF.

The genes are TRBV6-5 and TRBJ2-7, with D possibly matching TRBD2 (5 bases). V lost 0 bases and J 2 bases, leaving 11 bases between the germline ends. CDR3 length equals 15 residues. From germline, CDR1 is MNHEY and CDR2 SVGAGI. DNA of the CDR3: TGTGCCAGCAGTTACTCGGGTCTAGCTGCCTACGAGCAGTACTTC. It encodes CASSYSGLAAYEQYF.

The chain employs TRBV6-5 and TRBJ2-7; D remains unclear. The CDR3 runs to 14 residues. Germline V CDR1 and CDR2: MNHEY, SVGAGI. V dropped 4 bases and J dropped 3 bases, with 13 bases sitting between them. The CDR3 DNA is TGTGCCAGCAGTTCGAGTAATAACCTCTACGAGCAGTACTTC. As protein: CASSSSNNLYEQYF.